The sequence of this T cell receptor (beta chain) was determined in a study of blood T cell repertoires in COVID-19. On the study more broadly: Sources were T cells, B-cell-depleted T cells, or PBMCs; the material itself was cDNA or gDNA.

Authors' methods: Nucleated cell number was recorded as an estimate derived from reference gene primer amplification. This table comes from immunoSEQ multiplex PCR, and its TCRdb copy is limited to in-frame clones, with some not included. The V and J calls and clone size are taken from that table; D and trimming were inferred from the DNA. The sample yields 210,000 or so clones, approximately 90% seen once. Trimming took 2 bases from V and 5 from J, leaving 9 bases between them. The CDR3 consists of 13 residues. CDR1 is KGHSH, CDR2 LQKENI, per germline. The V call is TRBV18, the J call TRBJ1-2; D remains ambiguous. This TCR was sampled from a woman in her thirties or forties who had recovered from COVID-19. Material for sequencing was peripheral blood. The CDR3 DNA follows: TGTGCCAGCTCACCAGGCGGGGATTATGGCTACACCTTC. This gives the protein CASSPGGDYGYTF.